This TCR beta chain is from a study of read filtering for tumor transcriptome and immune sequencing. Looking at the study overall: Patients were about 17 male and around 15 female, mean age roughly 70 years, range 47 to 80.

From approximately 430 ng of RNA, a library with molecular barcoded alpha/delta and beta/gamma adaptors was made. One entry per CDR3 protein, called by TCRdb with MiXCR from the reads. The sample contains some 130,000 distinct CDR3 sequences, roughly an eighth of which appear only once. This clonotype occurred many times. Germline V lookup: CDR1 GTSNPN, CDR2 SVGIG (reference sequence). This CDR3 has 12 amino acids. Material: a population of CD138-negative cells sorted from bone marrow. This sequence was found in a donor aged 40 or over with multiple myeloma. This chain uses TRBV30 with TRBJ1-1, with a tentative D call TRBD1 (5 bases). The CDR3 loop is CALGTMSTEAFF. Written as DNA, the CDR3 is TGTGCTCTCGGGACGATGAGCACTGAAGCTTTCTTT.